What follows describes a single TCR beta chain. This clonotype was observed a few times. The specificity of this receptor is unknown. Per-base qualities were not stored, and no clone one base away is much larger. These data are taken from a study of type 1 regulatory T cells (dated by TCRdb to the early 2020s). Turning to the overall study: An in vitro protocol by which a Tr1-enriched, alloantigen-specific CD4 T cell product named T-allo10 was generated was characterized in the study. T-allo10 was under clinical evaluation in patients with hematological malignancies receiving allogeneic hematopoietic stem cell transplantation. What the research found in general, with its limitations: Compared with non-Tr1 cells, Tr1 cells had a TCR repertoire that was more restricted, a finding the study read as clonal expansion induced by alloantigen.

TCRdb names Illumina MiSeq as the instrument used. The raw public data were reprocessed by TCRdb itself: fastp quality trimming at Q25, MiXCR clonotype calling, in-frame beta chains only. Under each unique CDR3 protein, matching rows form one entry showing the most common genes and DNA. This sample lists tens of thousands of distinct CDR3 sequences; approximately 60% were detected once. Together, the top ten hold approximately 1.8% of the sample. The CDR3 contains 14 residues, cysteine and phenylalanine counted. Only CDR3 DNA remains: 42 bases, in frame from the first base. V and J are truncated by 5 bases and 1 base respectively, leaving an intervening sequence of 10 bases. CDR1 SGHTA and CDR2 FQGNSA were looked up in the germline V gene.

This clonotype was sampled from a human donor in good health. Sequencing input: cultured non-Tr1 T cells, either the whole culture or a sorted T cell fraction (not recorded which). Read against the paper, the sample's cell subset or site label means: non-Tr1 population from the T-allo10 product. Recombination joined TRBV7-2 with TRBJ2-3, with TRBD1 perhaps the D gene, on 6 matching bases. In nucleotide form, the sequence is TGTGCCAGCAGCAAGGACAGAGGCACAGATACGCAGTATTTT. Its protein product is CASSKDRGTDTQYF.